These T cell receptor beta chains were read from a single sample in a study of shared clonotypes between healthy human individuals. TCRdb's table, derived via immunoSEQ multiplex PCR, lists solely in-frame clones and lacks some. Here the sample spans some 2 million clones, 85% to 95% being singletons. Sequencing was carried out using naive CD4+ T cells sorted from blood. These TCRs come from a man aged 18 to 30 in good health. Each CDR3 is given without its conserved first and last residue. A D gene is named only where the DNA matches it firmly. Rows give clone size only sometimes, using once, few, many, or a class for an expanded clone.

V: TRBV6-5; D: TRBD1; size: NA; J: TRBJ1-2; CDR3: ASRKGGGGYT
V: TRBV6-5; D: NA; size: NA; J: TRBJ1-5; CDR3: ASPLRRENQPQH
V: TRBV30; D: TRBD1; size: NA; J: TRBJ1-5; CDR3: AWSSPYRGSHEPQH
V: TRBV4-1; D: TRBD2; size: NA; J: TRBJ2-5; CDR3: ASSLIAGQTQETQY
V: TRBV5-4; D: TRBD1; size: NA; J: TRBJ2-5; CDR3: ASSLVDRGQETQY
V: TRBV5-4; D: TRBD2; size: NA; J: TRBJ2-5; CDR3: ASSRGLALNQETQY
V: TRBV6-5; D: TRBD1; size: NA; J: TRBJ2-5; CDR3: ASIGQGPGTQY
V: TRBV6-6; D: NA; size: few; J: TRBJ1-2; CDR3: ASANYGYT
V: TRBV10-2; D: NA; size: NA; J: TRBJ2-1; CDR3: ASSEWAGYYNEQF
V: TRBV4-1; D: NA; size: once; J: TRBJ2-2; CDR3: ASSQRQSPQNGELF
V: TRBV5-1; D: TRBD1; size: once; J: TRBJ2-3; CDR3: ASSLVGGLGRTDTQY
V: TRBV6-5; D: NA; size: NA; J: TRBJ2-7; CDR3: ASSYLQGTYEQY